This entry lists 19 T cell receptor beta chains sequenced from one sample in a study of T-cell reconstitution after alpha-beta-depleted transplantation in children. Researchers prepared the TCRbeta library using unique molecular identifiers, the study reports. TCRdb passed the PCR reads through MiXCR, listing each CDR3 protein once. The sample records roughly 280,000 distinct CDR3 sequences, 9.5% to 13% being singletons. The material sequenced was peripheral blood, taken 180 days after TCRalphabeta/CD19-depleted stem cell transplant. These receptors were taken from a male patient aged 2-15 years who had a stem cell transplant for chronic granulomatous disease, so the T cells may come from the graft donor.

In its sample, this clonotype was seen a few times. The V gene is TRBV30, the J gene TRBJ2-2, with 9 nucleotides matching TRBD1. V lost 1 base and J lost 5; bases outside the gene matches: 8. The CDR3 spans 16 residues. Germline V lookup: CDR1 GTSNPN, CDR2 SVGIG (reference sequence). The CDR3 protein is CAWSALQGAGTGELFF. The CDR3, as DNA: TGTGCCTGGAGTGCCCTACAGGGGGCGGGGACCGGGGAGCTGTTTTTT.

This clonotype has a handful of counts. The chain has TRBV3-1 and TRBJ2-6; D call uncertain. V was shortened by 0 bases and J by 0 bases, with 9 bases between the two germline ends. Germline V gives CDR1 LGHDT, CDR2 YNNKEL (reference sequence). The CDR3 extends over 17 amino acids. The CDR3 reads CASSQDRVSSGANVLTF. The CDR3 coding sequence is TGTGCCAGCAGCCAAGATCGGGTCAGCTCTGGGGCCAACGTCCTGACTTTC.

This clonotype was counted ten times or more. This chain links TRBV12-3 or TRBV12-4 with TRBJ2-7; TRBD1 matches 7 bases. CDR3 length: 17 amino acids. V lost 5 bases, J lost 0 bases, and 13 bases stayed unmatched. CDR3 amino acids: CASSLPPTGKRSYEQYF. DNA of the CDR3: TGTGCCAGCAGTCTACCACCGACAGGGAAACGCTCCTACGAGCAGTACTTC.

This clonotype was detected ten times or more. This chain connects TRBV6-1 to TRBJ2-1, with D perhaps TRBD1 (6 bases). V lost 5 bases, J lost 3 bases, and 14 bases lay in between. CDR3 length: 15 amino acids. Germline V gives CDR1 MNHNS, CDR2 SASEGT. The CDR3 here is CASSPRDRLYNEQFF. The CDR3 region has the DNA TGTGCCAGCAGTCCCCGTGACAGGCTCTACAATGAGCAGTTCTTC.

This clonotype showed up just a few times. This chain uses TRBV5-1 with TRBJ2-7, with TRBD2 matching 16 bases. Germline V CDR1 and CDR2: SGHRS, YFSETQ. This CDR3 region has 21 residues. V lost 8 bases to trimming and J lost 0 bases; unmatched junction nucleotides: 20. Here the CDR3 DNA reads TGCGCCAGTTCACTCCCCCTCCCGGGACTAGCGGGAGGGGTGGCCTCCTACGAGCAGTACTTC. This gives the protein CASSLPLPGLAGGVASYEQYF.

This clonotype was counted at least ten times. The chain has TRBV12-3 or TRBV12-4 and TRBJ2-3; 8 nucleotides align to TRBD1. J lost 6 bases, V lost 5 bases, and 13 bases had no gene match. CDR3 length: 16 residues. CDR3 sequence (DNA): TGTGCCAGCAGTACCCCGGACAGGGTAACCACGGATACGCAGTATTTT. Translation: CASSTPDRVTTDTQYF.

V and J are TRBV7-2 and TRBJ2-6; 11 nucleotides line up with TRBD1. The CDR3 spans 22 residues. The germline V gene has CDR1 SGHTA and CDR2 FQGNSA. Germline trimming cut 2 bases from V and 1 base from J; bases unmatched to any gene: 16. As DNA, the CDR3 is TGTGCCAGCAGCTTACCACAAACCGGGACAGGGGGAGAGTGGTCTGGGGCCAACGTCCTGACTTTC. It translates to CASSLPQTGTGGEWSGANVLTF.

This clonotype was seen only a few times. The CDR3 DNA sequence: TGTGCCAGCGTGGGGGGCTACGAGCAGTACTTC. Protein: CASVGGYEQYF. V gene TRBV28 combines with J gene TRBJ2-7; maybe TRBD2 (6 bases). Between the trimmed V and J ends, which lost 8 bases and 3 bases, there was a span of 8 bases. The germline CDR1 and CDR2 sequences are MDHEN and SYDVKM. The CDR3 covers 11 residues.

This clonotype was detected many times. The V and J genes are TRBV28 and TRBJ2-7; the D gene is possibly TRBD1 (6 bases). V lost 3 bases, J lost 3 bases, and 30 bases lay in between. Germline V gives CDR1 MDHEN, CDR2 SYDVKM. This CDR3 spans 20 amino acids. The DNA for the CDR3 is TGTGCCAGCAGTTTGGTGTTGGGACAAAGTGTACCTAGTGTATTCTACGAGCAGTACTTC. Translation gives CASSLVLGQSVPSVFYEQYF.

This clonotype was counted at least ten times. The V gene is TRBV15, the J gene TRBJ1-2, with a weak D call TRBD1 (5 bases). The germline gives CDR1 LNHNV, CDR2 YYDKDF (reference sequence). The CDR3 consists of 16 residues. Trimming pared 4 bases from V and 1 base from J, leaving 16 bases between. The CDR3 DNA reads TGTGCCACCAGCAACCCCCGGGCAGGGATTAACTATGGCTACACCTTC. The encoded protein is CATSNPRAGINYGYTF.

This clonotype has ten or more counts. The chain employs TRBV5-6 and TRBJ1-5; possibly TRBD1 for D (6 bases). The V gene's germline CDR1 is SGHDT and CDR2 YYEEEE. V was clipped by 3 bases and J by 5 bases, with 15 bases between them. The CDR3 contains 15 residues. The CDR3: CASSWGSGEHQPQHF. CDR3 nucleotides: TGTGCCAGCAGCTGGGGTTCAGGGGAACATCAGCCCCAGCATTTT.

The rearrangement joins TRBV3-1 to TRBJ2-1, with 8 bases identical to TRBD1. Unmatched junction bases numbered 12, after V lost 4 bases and J lost 4 bases. The CDR3 is 17 amino acids. Germline V gives CDR1 LGHDT, CDR2 YNNKEL (reference sequence). CDR3 protein: CASSPLVDRGGYNEQFF. In DNA form, the CDR3 reads TGTGCCAGCAGCCCGTTGGTAGACAGGGGTGGGTACAATGAGCAGTTCTTC.

The chain links TRBV18 to TRBJ2-5; tentative D call: TRBD2 (5 bases). The CDR3 is made up of 14 amino acids. CDR1 and CDR2 from the germline V gene are KGHSH and LQKENI. V lost 3 bases and J 1 base, leaving 9 bases between the germline ends. The CDR3 loop is CASSPSSGQETQYF. In nucleotides, the CDR3 is TGTGCCAGCTCACCGTCCAGCGGCCAAGAGACCCAGTACTTC.

This clonotype came up many times. This chain connects TRBV2 to TRBJ2-6; perhaps TRBD1 as D (5 bases). The germline V gene has CDR1 SNHLY and CDR2 FYNNEI. The CDR3 extends over 16 amino acids. V lost 6 bases and J 0 bases, leaving 12 bases between the germline ends. The CDR3: CASRVTRVSGANVLTF. The CDR3 DNA reads as TGTGCCAGCAGGGTGACCAGGGTCTCTGGGGCCAACGTCCTGACTTTC.

This clonotype was picked up many times. The rearrangement links TRBV25-1 to TRBJ2-5; a possible D gene is TRBD2 (6 bases). There are 13 residues in the CDR3. CDR1 is MGHDK and CDR2 is SYGVNS in the germline V gene. The V end was cut by 2 bases, the J end by 7 bases, with 11 bases between. The CDR3 protein is CASSEGGSLTQYF. The CDR3 DNA is TGTGCCAGCAGTGAAGGGGGGTCATTGACCCAGTACTTC.

This clonotype was seen repeatedly, ten times or more. The V call is TRBV20-1, the J call TRBJ2-4; TRBD1 is a possible D gene (6 bases). V lost 3 bases and J lost 0, with 12 bases in between. The germline CDR1 and CDR2 sequences are DFQATT and SNEGSKA (reference sequence). This CDR3 is 15 amino acids long. CDR3 nucleotide sequence: TGCAGTGCTAGTGTCAGGGGTGTAGCCAAAAACATTCAGTACTTC. It is translated as CSASVRGVAKNIQYF.

The chain joins TRBV6-1 to TRBJ2-5, with 8 bases aligning to TRBD1. The trim removed 7 bases at V and 6 bases at J, leaving 7 bases unmatched. The germline V gene has CDR1 MNHNS and CDR2 SASEGT. There are 13 residues in the CDR3. The CDR3 reads CASTRTGRKTQYF. CDR3 coding DNA: TGTGCCAGCACCCGGACAGGGAGGAAGACCCAGTACTTC.

There are many counts of this clonotype. The rearrangement uses TRBV28 and TRBJ1-5; D remains ambiguous. V lost 6 bases and J lost 8, with 14 bases in between. Per germline, CDR1 MDHEN and CDR2 SYDVKM. The CDR3 has 13 amino acids. CDR3 residues: CASRPLYGEPQHF. As DNA, the CDR3 is TGTGCCAGCAGACCTCTCTACGGGGAGCCCCAGCATTTT.

About this clonotype itself: This may be a read error: a much more frequent sequence differs by one nucleotide. The chain links TRBV20-1 to TRBJ2-7; possible D gene TRBD2, 5 bases. Germline V CDR1 and CDR2: DFQATT, SNEGSKA (reference sequence). V lost 4 bases to trimming and J lost 2 bases, with 12 bases between them. This CDR3 comprises 13 residues. The CDR3 loop reads CSANWEPTYEQYF. CDR3 DNA: TGCAGTGCTAATTGGGAGCCTACCTACGAGCAGTACTTC.